This T cell receptor (beta chain) was found in a study of blood T cell repertoires in COVID-19. The table came from immunoSEQ multiplex PCR; TCRdb's copy has only in-frame clones and leaves some out. The table has over 130,000 clones, around 84% seen once. The junction had 0 bases not matched to a gene; V was cut back by 2 bases and J by 5 bases. Germline loops: CDR1 SGHTA, CDR2 FQGTGA. The CDR3 runs 13 residues. The gene calls are TRBV7-3 and TRBJ2-3, with 8 bases lining up with TRBD2. The sequence was collected from a human donor in a cohort sampled during active COVID-19. Sequencing was performed on peripheral blood. CDR3 in DNA: TGTGCCAGCAGCTTACGGGAGGGAGATACGCAGTATTTT. Encoded protein: CASSLREGDTQYF.